This record concerns one T cell receptor (beta chain) sequence. V dropped 0 bases and J dropped 0 bases, with 9 bases sitting between them. Looked up from germline, CDR1 is GTSNPN and CDR2 is SVGIG (reference sequence). The CDR3 consists of 15 residues. The data originate from a study of OX40 agonist ivuxolimab in advanced cancers. Study-level information: Patients assigned to dose escalation were diagnosed with hepatocellular carcinoma, melanoma, renal cell or head and neck cancer.

Data came from immunoSEQ multiplex PCR; TCRdb stores just in-frame clones and leaves some out. The sample yields 45,000 to 50,000 clones, roughly 90% seen once. The material was CD4+ or CD8+ T cells sorted from blood, obtained in a trial of the OX40 agonist ivuxolimab. The TCR comes from an adult with an advanced solid tumor such as melanoma, head and neck, liver or kidney cancer. V is TRBV30 and J is TRBJ1-5; D perhaps matches TRBD1 (5 bases). The CDR3 sequence: CAWSVGGDSNQPQHF. The CDR3 coding sequence is TGTGCCTGGAGTGTGGGGGGGGATAGCAATCAGCCCCAGCATTTT.